The 9 T cell receptor beta chains in this list originate from one sample, sequenced in a study of cytomegalovirus exposure and HLA in healthy donors. Profiled with immunoSEQ multiplex PCR; TCRdb holds only in-frame clones, not every one. The sample consists of roughly 100,000 clones, 70% to 90% of them appearing once. The sample comprised PBMCs. The source of these receptors is a woman younger than 35 in good health and CMV-seropositive.

The V and J genes are TRBV11-3 and TRBJ2-7; TRBD1 matches at 7 bases. From germline, CDR1 is SGHNT and CDR2 YENEEA. V lost 7 bases, J lost 1 base, and 4 bases stayed unmatched. The CDR3 sequence is 13 residues long. The CDR3 bases are TGTGCCAGCACCCAGGGGGTTTCCTACGAGCAGTACTTC. Translation gives CASTQGVSYEQYF.

This clone was counted only a few times. The CDR3 sequence: CASRNRGLNSPLHF. CDR3 bases: TGTGCCAGCAGAAACAGGGGTCTAAATTCACCCCTCCACTTT. The rearrangement links TRBV6-5 to TRBJ1-6; TRBD1 matches 7 bases. Losses at the gene ends were 6 bases for V and 7 bases for J; bases not matched to a gene: 6. CDR3 length equals 14 residues. Per germline, CDR1 MNHEY and CDR2 SVGAGI.

The J gene is TRBJ1-5, the V gene TRBV5-1, with unresolved D. The germline gives CDR1 SGHRS, CDR2 YFSETQ. Trimming took off 0 bases at V and 4 bases at J, with 17 bases between the two ends. This CDR3 spans 17 amino acids. DNA for the CDR3: TGCGCCAGCAGCTTGGCCCATGGCGTAGAGGCTAATCAGCCCCAGCATTTT. Translated, it gives CASSLAHGVEANQPQHF.

This chain connects TRBV4-2 to TRBJ2-1; 12 bases are shared with TRBD2. CDR3 length: 15 amino acids. The V and J ends lost 4 bases and 6 bases, in that order; junction bases with no gene match: 4. In germline, CDR1 is LGHNA, CDR2 YNFKEQ. CDR3 bases: TGTGCCAGCAGCCTTGTGACTAGCGGGAGCAATGAGCAGTTCTTC. As protein: CASSLVTSGSNEQFF.

The gene calls are TRBV15 and TRBJ2-2; D gene ambiguous. V was cut by 4 bases and J by 6 bases, with 15 bases left in between. The CDR3 consists of 15 residues. The germline V gene encodes CDR1 LNHNV and CDR2 YYDKDF (reference sequence). This CDR3 is CATSILRHEAGELFF. The CDR3 DNA reads TGTGCCACCAGCATTCTGCGCCACGAGGCCGGGGAGCTGTTTTTT.

This clone was counted once. CDR3 loop: CASSSGQYNEQFF. The DNA for the CDR3 is TGCGCCAGCAGCTCAGGACAGTACAATGAGCAGTTCTTC. The gene calls are TRBV5-1 and TRBJ2-1, with D possibly TRBD1 on 6 matching bases. Trimming pared 3 bases from V and 4 bases from J, leaving 8 bases between. This CDR3 contains 13 residues. Looked up from germline, CDR1 is SGHRS and CDR2 is YFSETQ.

The V gene is TRBV19, the J gene TRBJ2-7; 10 bases line up with TRBD1. CDR1 is LNHDA, CDR2 SQIVND, per germline (reference sequence). This CDR3 has 12 amino acids. V lost 10 bases, J lost 6 bases, and 6 bases stayed unmatched. The CDR3 DNA reads TGTGCCACTTCGGGACAGGGGTTCGAGCAGTACTTC. It codes for CATSGQGFEQYF.

The chain couples TRBV5-1 to TRBJ2-7; perhaps TRBD1 as D (6 bases). Germline V lookup: CDR1 SGHRS, CDR2 YFSETQ. V was trimmed by 5 bases and J by 6 bases, leaving 18 bases between them. This CDR3 is built from 14 residues. The CDR3 bases are TGCGCCAGCAGAAAAAGCCGGGACAACGCCGAGCAGTACTTC. Encoded protein: CASRKSRDNAEQYF.

The V and J genes are TRBV21-1 and TRBJ1-1; TRBD1, as called in the table, went unchecked against the DNA. TRBV21-1 is labeled a pseudogene. The CDR3 sequence is 16 residues long. The CDR3 nucleotides are TGTGCCAGCAGGGCACCAGACAGGGGAGGTCCCACTGAAGCTTTCTTT. Amino acids: CASRAPDRGGPTEAFF.